The present TCR beta chain was sequenced within a study of OX40 agonist ivuxolimab in advanced cancers. For context, the study as a whole: Ivuxolimab was a fully human IgG2 agonistic monoclonal antibody targeting the costimulatory receptor OX40 (CD134). In the dose-escalation cohort, 70% to 85% of patients were male, and the mean age was around 60 years, with a range of about 23 to 85. The purpose of peripheral TCRbeta sequencing was to test whether ivuxolimab changed TCR sequence diversity and led to clonal T-cell expansion. Partial responses occurred in three dose-escalation patients, of whom one had hepatocellular carcinoma and two had cutaneous melanoma. Intravenous ivuxolimab was administered to patients every 2 weeks at six dose levels: 0.01, 0.1, 0.3, 1.5, 3 and 10 mg/kg. The paper reports the monotherapy dose-escalation portion (N of about 47 patients) of the phase I ivuxolimab trial. Patients were allowed to have had prior anti-PD-1, anti-PD-L1 or anti-CTLA-4 therapy, and more than 35% of the dose-escalation patients had been treated with checkpoint inhibitors. Of the roughly 52 dose-escalation patients, hepatocellular carcinoma was present in around 20, melanoma in roughly 15, renal cell carcinoma in 9 and head and neck cancer in 9.

The trial excluded patients who had a history of autoimmune disease or were on systemic immunosuppression. In every dose cohort, peripheral blood was drawn for TCR sequencing at baseline, cycle 4 day 1, and cycle 7 day 1. Samples came from an open-label, multicenter, first-in-human phase I dose-escalation trial of ivuxolimab. Adults with locally advanced or metastatic melanoma, renal cell carcinoma, hepatocellular carcinoma or head and neck squamous cell carcinoma were enrolled in the trial. Before TCR sequencing, CD4+ T cells and CD8+ T cells from peripheral blood were sorted into separate populations. For sequencing of the TCRbeta CDR3 region, genomic DNA was extracted from the sorted cells. The immunoSEQ Assay was used to sequence the TCRbeta CDR3 regions. As stored in TCRdb, this immuneACCESS dataset retains in-frame rearrangements with V and J assigned. A fraction of the clones does not appear; measured against another copy, unresolved V genes explain less than half of the discrepancy, and the remainder lacks a known reason. The table for this sample lists about 82,000 clones; over 75% of them were counted only once. The biggest ten clones account for over 2% of the sample.

Paper-wide results and their limitations: Antigen specificity was not determined for the clonally expanded peripheral T cells. On average, CD8+ T cells showed more expanded clones than CD4+ T cells after ivuxolimab. In the 0.1-3.0 mg/kg groups, partial responders were among the patients with the lowest normalized peripheral clonal expansion, particularly in CD8+ T cells. Low levels of normalized T-cell clonal expansion were also seen in some patients who did not respond. At doses of 0.1 to 3.0 mg/kg, clonal expansion of both CD4+ and CD8+ T cells in blood was seen between baseline and week 6.

For this clone: The antigen it recognizes is unknown. No quality values exist for individual bases; no much larger clone is one base distant.

Cut back by 2 bases and 1 base, the V and J ends lie 9 bases apart. Its CDR3 holds 14 amino acids, cysteine through phenylalanine. Only the CDR3 portion is preserved as DNA: 42 bases, with reading frame beginning at the first base. According to the germline V gene, CDR1 reads SGHTA and CDR2 reads FQGNSA. The sequencing here drew on CD4+ or CD8+ T cells sorted from blood, taken in a trial of the OX40 agonist ivuxolimab. This TCR was sampled from an adult with an advanced solid tumor such as melanoma, head and neck, liver or kidney cancer. The chain uses TRBV7-2 and TRBJ2-7, with TRBD1 as a weak D call on 6 bases. The DNA sequence follows: TGTGCCAGCAGCTTAAAGACAGGTTCCTACGAGCAGTACTTC. Its translation is CASSLKTGSYEQYF.